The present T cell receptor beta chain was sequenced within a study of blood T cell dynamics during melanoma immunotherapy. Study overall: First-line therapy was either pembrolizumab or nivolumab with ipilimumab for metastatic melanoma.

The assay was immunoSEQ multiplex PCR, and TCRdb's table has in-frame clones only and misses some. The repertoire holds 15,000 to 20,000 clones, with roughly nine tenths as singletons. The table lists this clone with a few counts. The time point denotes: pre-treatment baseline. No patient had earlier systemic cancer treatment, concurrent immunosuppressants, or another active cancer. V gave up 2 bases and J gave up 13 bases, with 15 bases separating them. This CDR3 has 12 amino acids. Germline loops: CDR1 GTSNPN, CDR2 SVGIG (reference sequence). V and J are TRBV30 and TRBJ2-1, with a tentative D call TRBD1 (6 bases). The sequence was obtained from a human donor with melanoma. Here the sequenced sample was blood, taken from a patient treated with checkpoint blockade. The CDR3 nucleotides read TGTGCCTGGAGTAGTGACAGGAGCCTACAGTTCTTC. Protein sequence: CAWSSDRSLQFF. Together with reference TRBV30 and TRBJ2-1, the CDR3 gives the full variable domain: SQTIHQWPATLVQPVGSPLSLECTVEGTSNPNLYWYRQAAGRGLQLLFYSVGIGQISSEVPQNLSASRPQDRQFILSSKKLLLSDSGFYLCAWSSDRSLQFFGPGTRLTVL.